Below are 32 T cell receptor beta chains sequenced from a single sample in a study of blood T cell repertoires in COVID-19 (dated by TCRdb to 2020 to 2022). Libraries were prepared through the immunoSEQ multiplex PCR assay. The clones in this table, taken by TCRdb from immuneACCESS, are in-frame only. Not every clone is retained; where verified, under half of the shortfall comes from an unresolved V gene, and the cause of the rest is unknown. This sample holds 110,000 to 150,000 clones; 80% to 85% were observed only once. Together, the top ten hold less than 9.5% of the sample. Sequencing was carried out using peripheral blood. These receptors were collected from a human donor in a cohort sampled during active COVID-19.

Within the sample, this clone is medium-sized. The gene calls are TRBV2 and TRBJ1-4, with 9 nucleotides matching TRBD1. This CDR3 comprises 12 residues. The J segment lost 13 bases and the V segment lost 5 bases, leaving 5 bases of the junction unmatched. CDR1 and CDR2 (germline): SNHLY, FYNNEI. DNA for the CDR3: TGTGCCAGCAGTCCGGGACAGGGTCTACTGTTTTTT. Protein: CASSPGQGLLFF.

This clone has just one count. The rearrangement uses TRBV29-1 and TRBJ2-2; TRBD2 matches at 7 bases. CDR3 length: 13 amino acids. V gave up 8 bases and J gave up 4 bases; unmatched junction bases: 7. CDR1 is SQVTM and CDR2 is ANQGSEA in the germline V gene. As DNA, the CDR3 is TGCAGCTGCCGGGGGGACGGCACCGGGGAGCTGTTTTTT. This codes for CSCRGDGTGELFF.

The CDR3 coding sequence is TGCGCCAGCAGCAGGCTGCCGACTAGCGGGGTGGGAGATACGCAGTATTTT. Amino acid sequence: CASSRLPTSGVGDTQYF. The gene calls are TRBV5-1 and TRBJ2-3; 11 bases align to TRBD2. Looked up from germline, CDR1 is SGHRS and CDR2 is YFSETQ. CDR3 length: 17 amino acids. V gave up 4 bases and J gave up 5 bases; unmatched junction bases: 12.

On this clone: At one end, the junction sequence differs from germline, possibly due to a read error. The rearrangement joins TRBV6-5 to TRBJ1-1; no clear D gene. There are 13 residues in the CDR3. In germline, CDR1 is MNHEY, CDR2 SVGAGI. The CDR3 DNA reads TGTGCCAGCAGTTTCGTCCCGAACTCTGAAGCTTTCTTT. This gives the protein CASSFVPNSEAFF.

The gene calls are TRBV9 and TRBJ1-5, with 7 bases aligning to TRBD1. The CDR3 runs to 15 residues. Trimming cost V 9 bases and J 4 bases; bases outside gene matches: 13. Per germline, CDR1 SGDLS and CDR2 YYNGEE. This chain's CDR3 is CAMRATDRDNQPQHF. In DNA form, the CDR3 reads TGTGCCATGCGGGCGACCGACAGGGATAATCAGCCCCAGCATTTT.

This CDR3 reads CASSLAVGTGGAYEQYF. The DNA of the CDR3 is TGCGCCAGCAGCTTGGCGGTTGGGACAGGCGGCGCCTACGAGCAGTACTTC. The chain uses TRBV5-1 and TRBJ2-7, with TRBD1 identical over 8 bases. From germline, CDR1 is SGHRS and CDR2 YFSETQ. Trimming at V came to 0 bases and at J to 2 bases, leaving 10 bases not matched to a gene. The CDR3 spans 17 residues.

The CDR3 loop is CASIKNTGTGYIQYF. DNA of the CDR3: TGTGCCAGCATTAAGAACACCGGGACAGGGTACATTCAGTACTTC. The chain employs TRBV6-5 and TRBJ2-4; 9 nucleotides align to TRBD1. Germline V gene sequence: CDR1 MNHEY, CDR2 SVGAGI. V was clipped by 7 bases and J by 8 bases; unmatched bases: 12. The CDR3 spans 15 residues.

This chain joins TRBV7-9 and TRBJ2-1; D perhaps matches TRBD2 (6 bases). CDR1 is SEHNR and CDR2 is FQNEAQ in the germline V gene (reference sequence). The CDR3 has 14 residues. Trimming took off 5 bases at V and 10 bases at J, with 18 bases between the two ends. CDR3 residues: CASSPGSRVIEQFF. CDR3 in DNA: TGTGCCAGCAGCCCCGGGAGTCGAGTGATCGAGCAGTTCTTC.

Comments on this clone: Other DNA sequences in the same sample also yield this CDR3. V gene TRBV7-2 combines with J gene TRBJ1-3, with D perhaps matching TRBD1 (6 bases). The CDR3 length is 16 residues. Trimming took 1 base from V and 1 from J, leaving 11 bases between them. Germline V gene data show CDR1 as SGHTA and CDR2 as FQGNSA. The CDR3 coding sequence is TGTGCCAGCAGCTTAGTCGTAGGGGGTTCTGGAAACACCATATATTTT. The encoded protein is CASSLVVGGSGNTIYF.

This clone was observed a single time. DNA for the CDR3: TGTGCCAGCAGGTCTCCGGGACTAGCGGCCGAGGAGCAGTTCTTC. This sequence encodes CASRSPGLAAEEQFF. V is TRBV6-1 and J is TRBJ2-1; 11 bases match TRBD2. Germline values: CDR1 MNHNS, CDR2 SASEGT. The CDR3 is 15 amino acids. V shed 6 bases, J shed 10 bases, and the junction held 11 bases outside the gene matches.

This chain joins TRBV27 and TRBJ1-5, with 7 bases matching TRBD1. Germline-derived CDR1 and CDR2 are MNHEY and SMNVEV (reference sequence). Trimming removed 6 bases from V and 2 bases from J; junction bases left unmatched: 4. The CDR3 has 14 amino acids. Here the CDR3 reads CASSFTGGNQPQHF. The CDR3 nucleotides read TGTGCCAGCAGCTTCACAGGGGGCAATCAGCCCCAGCATTTT.

V usage is TRBV7-8 and J usage is TRBJ2-1; 10 nucleotides align to TRBD1. V shed 5 bases and J 7 bases; nucleotides not matched to a gene: 8. This CDR3 has 15 residues. Germline V gives CDR1 SGHVS, CDR2 FQNEAQ. The CDR3 is CASSRGQGVLNEQFF. CDR3 nucleotide sequence: TGTGCCAGCAGCCGCGGACAGGGGGTCCTAAATGAGCAGTTCTTC.

This clone was observed a handful of times. J is TRBJ1-6 and V is TRBV2; D is ambiguous. The germline V gene encodes CDR1 SNHLY and CDR2 FYNNEI. The CDR3 contains 14 residues. V was clipped by 7 bases and J by 5 bases, with 12 bases between them. Here the CDR3 DNA reads TGTGCCAGCAAGAGCCAGGCAGATAATTCACCCCTCCACTTT. Amino acids: CASKSQADNSPLHF.

The rearrangement joins TRBV5-1 to TRBJ2-7, with 7 bases lining up with TRBD1. CDR1 and CDR2 from the germline V gene are SGHRS and YFSETQ. This CDR3 has 16 amino acids. The trim removed 0 bases at V and 2 bases at J, leaving 8 bases unmatched. For the CDR3, the DNA is TGCGCCAGCAGCTTGGCCAAATCTACAGGGGCCTACGAGCAGTACTTC. Translation gives CASSLAKSTGAYEQYF.

V is TRBV5-1 and J is TRBJ1-2; D is perhaps TRBD1 (6 bases). Germline loops: CDR1 SGHRS, CDR2 YFSETQ. V was trimmed by 4 bases and J by 4 bases, leaving 17 bases between them. This CDR3 is 15 amino acids long. The CDR3 spells CASSPVTGRSYGYTF. The CDR3 DNA follows: TGCGCCAGCAGCCCTGTGACAGGTCGTTCCTATGGCTACACCTTC.

A single count supports this clone. V usage is TRBV6-5 and J usage is TRBJ1-1; 9 bases map to TRBD1. CDR1 and CDR2 from the germline V gene are MNHEY and SVGAGI. The CDR3 has 14 residues. The junction had 8 bases not matched to a gene; V was cut back by 6 bases and J by 6 bases. CDR3: CASRRGQGVPEAFF. CDR3 DNA sequence: TGTGCCAGCAGGAGGGGACAGGGAGTACCTGAAGCTTTCTTT.

The rearrangement joins TRBV2 to TRBJ2-3; the match to TRBD1 covers 8 bases. This CDR3 region has 15 residues. Germline V gene lookup returns CDR1 SNHLY and CDR2 FYNNEI. The J segment lost 0 bases and the V segment lost 8 bases, leaving 7 bases of the junction unmatched. This CDR3 reads CASCWTGLSTDTQYF. DNA for the CDR3: TGTGCCAGCTGCTGGACAGGGCTTAGCACAGATACGCAGTATTTT. The variable domain in full, completed from reference TRBV2 and TRBJ2-3, reads EPEVTQTPSHQVTQMGQEVILRCVPISNHLYFYWYRQILGQKVEFLVSFYNNEISEKSEIFDDQFSVERPDGSNFTLKIRSTKLEDSAMYFCASCWTGLSTDTQYFGPGTRLTVL.

The V and J genes are TRBV5-4 and TRBJ1-4; D is ambiguous. V lost 0 bases to trimming and J lost 8 bases, with 17 bases between them. Germline values: CDR1 SGHNT, CDR2 YYREEE (reference sequence). The CDR3 totals 16 residues. This CDR3 reads CASSLAAEASSEKLFF. The CDR3 DNA follows: TGTGCCAGCAGCTTGGCGGCCGAGGCCTCCAGCGAAAAACTGTTTTTT.

The chain combines TRBV5-5 with TRBJ2-5; a weak D match, TRBD1 (6 bases). The CDR3 spans 14 residues. V gave up 3 bases and J gave up 3 bases, with 12 bases separating them. Germline assignment: CDR1 SGHKS and CDR2 YYEKEE (reference sequence). DNA for the CDR3: TGTGCCAGCAGCTGGGTGACAGGAGAAGAGACCCAGTACTTC. Its protein is CASSWVTGEETQYF.

The chain carries TRBV2 and TRBJ1-1, with a weak D call TRBD1 (5 bases). The V and J ends lost 7 bases and 5 bases respectively, with 17 bases between them. Germline loops: CDR1 SNHLY, CDR2 FYNNEI. The CDR3 consists of 14 residues. The CDR3 bases are TGTGCCAGCAACCCCTGGGGTGGGGGGACTGAAGCTTTCTTT. Encoded protein: CASNPWGGGTEAFF.

This sequence joins TRBV2 and TRBJ1-2; perhaps TRBD1 as D (6 bases). V lost 8 bases to trimming and J lost 7 bases, with 8 bases between them. Germline lookup yields CDR1 SNHLY and CDR2 FYNNEI. The length of the CDR3 is 10 residues. CDR3 region: CASSRGGYTF. Written as DNA, the CDR3 is TGTGCCAGCTCCAGGGGTGGCTACACCTTC.

This chain links TRBV7-9 with TRBJ1-6, with 12 bases matching TRBD1. V shed 5 bases and J 8 bases; nucleotides not matched to a gene: 16. The CDR3 covers 19 residues. Looked up from germline, CDR1 is SEHNR and CDR2 is FQNEAQ (reference sequence). The CDR3 coding sequence is TGTGCCAGCAGCCTCATTGCTGGGACAGGGGGCGTTACTGATTCACCCCTCCACTTT. Protein product: CASSLIAGTGGVTDSPLHF.

V usage is TRBV3-1 (or the pseudogene TRBV3-2) and J usage is TRBJ1-3; no definite D call. CDR3 length equals 14 residues. CDR1 and CDR2 from the germline V gene are LGHDT and YNNKEL (reference sequence). Trimming left V 1 base short and J 4 bases short, with 8 bases between. This CDR3 reads CASSQGQRGNTIYF. For the CDR3, the DNA is TGTGCCAGCAGCCAAGGGCAGAGGGGAAACACCATATATTTT.

This rearrangement joins TRBV5-1 to TRBJ1-3; D is unclear. CDR3 length: 15 residues. Germline V CDR1 and CDR2: SGHRS, YFSETQ. Trimming pared 0 bases from V and 0 bases from J, leaving 7 bases between. CDR3 in amino acids: CASSLAPISGNTIYF. CDR3 in DNA: TGCGCCAGCAGCTTGGCCCCCATCTCTGGAAACACCATATATTTT.

The chain is built from TRBV2 and TRBJ2-5; TRBD2 matches 9 bases. V dropped 7 bases and J dropped 1; count of bases not matched to a gene: 13. CDR3 length: 17 amino acids. Germline values: CDR1 SNHLY, CDR2 FYNNEI. The CDR3 coding sequence is TGTGCCAGCAACCCGAGGGCACAACTAGCGGGCCAAGAGACCCAGTACTTC. Amino acid sequence: CASNPRAQLAGQETQYF.

The chain combines TRBV7-2 with TRBJ1-2, with D tentatively TRBD1 (5 bases). The CDR3 spans 14 residues. Per germline, CDR1 SGHTA and CDR2 FQGNSA. The V and J ends lost 3 bases and 5 bases respectively, with 13 bases between them. The CDR3 loop reads CASSFQGTLYGYTF. The CDR3 DNA reads TGTGCCAGCAGCTTCCAGGGTACCCTATATGGCTACACCTTC. Based on the CDR3 plus reference TRBV7-2 and TRBJ1-2, the full variable domain is GAGVSQSPSNKVTEKGKDVELRCDPISGHTALYWYRQSLGQGLEFLIYFQGNSAPDKSGLPSDRFSAERTGGSVSTLTIQRTQQEDSAVYLCASSFQGTLYGYTFGSGTRLTVV.

The chain recombines TRBV9 with TRBJ1-3, with unresolved D. The V end lost 0 bases, the J end lost 0 bases, and 13 bases lay between the germline ends. The germline gives CDR1 SGDLS, CDR2 YYNGEE. This CDR3 has 17 amino acids. The CDR3 DNA reads as TGTGCCAGCAGCGTAGAAGCGCGGGGTAGCTCTGGAAACACCATATATTTT. This gives the protein CASSVEARGSSGNTIYF.

The chain employs TRBV5-6 and TRBJ2-4; D is ambiguous. V was clipped by 0 bases and J by 1 base, with 14 bases between them. The CDR3 loop spans 17 amino acids. Germline values: CDR1 SGHDT, CDR2 YYEEEE. The CDR3 bases are TGTGCCAGCAGCTTGGGAGCAGGCTTAGAGGCCAAAAACATTCAGTACTTC. Amino acid sequence: CASSLGAGLEAKNIQYF. Complete variable domain (other parts from reference TRBV5-6 and TRBJ2-4): DAGVTQSPTHLIKTRGQQVTLRCSPKSGHDTVSWYQQALGQGPQFIFQYYEEEERQRGNFPDRFSGHQFPNYSSELNVNALLLGDSALYLCASSLGAGLEAKNIQYFGAGTRLSVL.

The J gene is TRBJ1-2, the V gene TRBV5-1; 7 bases line up with TRBD1. The germline CDR1 and CDR2 sequences are SGHRS and YFSETQ. J was trimmed by 2 bases and V by 4 bases; bases with no gene match: 8. The length of the CDR3 is 15 residues. CDR3 sequence: CASSGVGTANYGYTF. DNA for the CDR3: TGCGCCAGCAGCGGAGTCGGGACAGCCAACTATGGCTACACCTTC. The full variable domain, with the rest looked up from reference TRBV5-1 and TRBJ1-2, is KAGVTQTPRYLIKTRGQQVTLSCSPISGHRSVSWYQQTPGQGLQFLFEYFSETQRNKGNFPGRFSGRQFSNSRSEMNVSTLELGDSALYLCASSGVGTANYGYTFGSGTRLTVV.

The rearrangement joins TRBV7-9 to TRBJ2-1; 9 bases are a match to TRBD2. The CDR3 totals 16 residues. CDR1 SEHNR and CDR2 FQNEAQ come from the germline V gene (reference sequence). V lost 2 bases, J lost 4 bases, and 6 bases stayed unmatched. The CDR3 nucleotides read TGTGCCAGCAGCTTATGGCGGGGGGGAATGTACAATGAGCAGTTCTTC. It yields the protein CASSLWRGGMYNEQFF.

This chain connects TRBV9 to TRBJ2-3; no reliable D call. Trimming removed 2 bases from V and 3 bases from J, with 10 bases in between. The CDR3 runs 14 residues. Germline values: CDR1 SGDLS, CDR2 YYNGEE. CDR3 protein: CASSVRVETDTQYF. CDR3 DNA: TGTGCCAGCAGCGTCCGCGTCGAGACAGATACGCAGTATTTT.

This clone has a single count. The genes are TRBV19 and TRBJ1-6, with no clear D. V lost 2 bases, J lost 0 bases, and 5 bases lay in between. The CDR3 totals 15 residues. Germline-derived CDR1 and CDR2 are LNHDA and SQIVND (reference sequence). The CDR3 DNA follows: TGTGCCAGTAGTATACCGAGCTCCTATAATTCACCCCTCCACTTT. This sequence encodes CASSIPSSYNSPLHF.